One and the same sample provided the 17 T cell receptor beta chains below, sequenced in a study of T cells after yellow fever vaccination. MiXCR, applied by TCRdb to the 5' RACE reads, yields one record per CDR3 protein. The table has about 500,000 distinct CDR3 sequences, around 17% seen once. The source was PBMCs, collected about 5 days after the first yellow fever vaccination. These receptors all stem from a man aged 18-30 years who received the YFV17D yellow fever vaccine.

A few counts support this clonotype. V and J are TRBV20-1 and TRBJ1-1; no definite D call. The ends were cut back, 0 bases at V and 3 bases at J, with 8 bases in the middle. This CDR3 spans 13 amino acids. Germline V gene lookup returns CDR1 DFQATT and CDR2 SNEGSKA (reference sequence). The CDR3 loop is CSAREGGYTEAFF. The CDR3 DNA sequence: TGCAGTGCTAGAGAAGGCGGATACACTGAAGCTTTCTTT.

The rearrangement links TRBV10-3 to TRBJ1-4, with D possibly being TRBD1 (6 bases). This CDR3 contains 18 residues. The V end was cut by 3 bases, the J end by 0 bases, with 17 bases between. Per the germline V gene, CDR1 is ENHRY and CDR2 is SYGVKD. The DNA for the CDR3 is TGTGCCATCAGTGACCCTGGACAGCGTGGGGCAACTAATGAAAAACTGTTTTTT. Translated: CAISDPGQRGATNEKLFF.

The V gene is TRBV3-1, the J gene TRBJ2-1; TRBD1 matches at 7 bases. The CDR3 is made up of 14 amino acids. From germline, CDR1 is LGHDT and CDR2 YNNKEL (reference sequence). V was clipped by 4 bases and J by 8 bases; unmatched bases: 8. The CDR3 reads CASSPWTGLHEQFF. The DNA for the CDR3 is TGTGCCAGCAGCCCGTGGACAGGTTTACATGAGCAGTTCTTC.

The chain couples TRBV5-6 to TRBJ2-1; TRBD2 aligns across 8 bases. Germline-derived CDR1 and CDR2 are SGHDT and YYEEEE. Trimming cost V 2 bases and J 2 bases; bases outside gene matches: 6. CDR3 length: 16 residues. CDR3 protein: CASSLQRGSTYNEQFF. The CDR3 DNA sequence: TGTGCCAGCAGCTTACAGCGGGGGAGCACCTACAATGAGCAGTTCTTC.

The V and J genes are TRBV7-8 and TRBJ2-7, with TRBD2 as a possible D gene (5 bases). In germline, CDR1 is SGHVS, CDR2 FQNEAQ. The CDR3 sequence is 15 residues long. V was clipped by 0 bases and J by 7 bases, with 16 bases between them. The CDR3 sequence: CASSLAGGRNREQYV. CDR3 coding DNA: TGTGCCAGCAGCTTAGCCGGAGGAAGGAATAGAGAGCAGTACGTC.

The chain has TRBV12-3 or TRBV12-4 and TRBJ2-3; tentatively, D is TRBD2 (6 bases). The CDR3 totals 13 residues. Trimming shortened V by 8 bases and J by 8 bases, and 17 bases separated the two germline ends. The CDR3 DNA follows: TGTGCCAGCCGCCCCGGGACTCCTATTACGCAGTATTTT. It specifies CASRPGTPITQYF.

V usage is TRBV4-3 and J usage is TRBJ1-2, with unresolved D. V dropped 0 bases and J dropped 0 bases, with 8 bases sitting between them. Per the germline V gene, CDR1 is LGHNA and CDR2 is YSLEER. CDR3 length: 15 amino acids. In DNA, the CDR3 is TGCGCCAGCAGCCAAGATACCAGAGCTAACTATGGCTACACCTTC. It specifies CASSQDTRANYGYTF.

V is TRBV6-5 and J is TRBJ1-6; D is unclear. The V end lost 2 bases, the J end lost 9 bases, and 5 bases lay between the germline ends. Germline CDR1 and CDR2: MNHEY and SVGAGI. CDR3 length: 12 residues. CDR3 sequence: CASSYMGSPLHF. The CDR3 DNA reads TGTGCCAGCAGTTACATGGGTTCACCCCTCCACTTT.

This clonotype appeared a few times. The chain employs TRBV20-1 and TRBJ2-5; perhaps TRBD2 as D (6 bases). Germline loops: CDR1 DFQATT, CDR2 SNEGSKA (reference sequence). Deletions cut 5 bases from V and 5 bases from J, with 21 bases between. There are 15 residues in the CDR3. Here the CDR3 DNA reads TGCAGTGCTCCCGGGGGTAGCGGTACGGGGGAGACCCAGTACTTC. Translation: CSAPGGSGTGETQYF.

V is TRBV7-3 and J is TRBJ2-1; possibly TRBD1 or TRBD2 for D (7 bases each). CDR1 is SGHTA and CDR2 is FQGTGA in the germline V gene. V was clipped by 0 bases and J by 9 bases, with 21 bases between them. The CDR3 covers 17 residues. CDR3 loop: CASSLTSGGATMSEQFF. For the CDR3, the DNA is TGTGCCAGCAGCTTAACTTCAGGGGGGGCAACAATGAGTGAGCAGTTCTTC.

A few counts support this clonotype. The rearrangement links TRBV7-6 to TRBJ2-1; possibly TRBD1 or TRBD2 for D (6 bases each). This CDR3 region has 17 residues. CDR1 is SGHVS and CDR2 is FNYEAQ in the germline V gene. The V gene lost 1 base and the J gene lost 4 bases, with 17 bases spanning the gap. Written as DNA, the CDR3 is TGTGCCAGCAGCTTAGAGGGGGGATCTTATACATACAATGAGCAGTTCTTC. Translated, it gives CASSLEGGSYTYNEQFF.

This clonotype was observed a few times. V usage is TRBV5-1 and J usage is TRBJ1-2, with D hard to call. Germline CDR1 SGHRS, CDR2 YFSETQ. The CDR3 totals 14 residues. V lost 5 bases and J 4 bases, leaving 15 bases between the germline ends. The CDR3 DNA sequence: TGCGCCAGCAGACCAGAGGGCATAGGCTATGGCTACACCTTC. Its translation is CASRPEGIGYGYTF.

This clonotype was seen more than once but under ten times. The genes are TRBV20-1 and TRBJ1-2; D ambiguous. Trimming stripped 7 bases from V and 1 base from J, with 13 bases between. Germline V gives CDR1 DFQATT, CDR2 SNEGSKA (reference sequence). This CDR3 contains 13 residues. CDR3 region: CSVLAGINYGYTF. DNA of the CDR3: TGCAGTGTGCTTGCTGGGATTAACTATGGCTACACCTTC.

The chain has TRBV12-3 or TRBV12-4 and TRBJ2-3, with 8 bases that match TRBD1. The CDR3 totals 15 residues. The ends lost 3 bases at V and 4 bases at J; junction bases unmatched: 6. Here the CDR3 reads CASSFRDRTPDTQYF. The CDR3 coding sequence is TGTGCCAGCAGTTTCCGGGACAGGACCCCAGATACGCAGTATTTT.

This clonotype was picked up a small number of times. The V and J genes are TRBV7-9 and TRBJ2-7; perhaps TRBD1 as D (6 bases). This CDR3 spans 15 amino acids. Trimming shortened V by 5 bases and J by 2 bases, and 16 bases separated the two germline ends. Germline CDR1 and CDR2: SEHNR and FQNEAQ (reference sequence). The CDR3 protein is CASSVSTGLTYEQYF. In DNA form, the CDR3 reads TGTGCCAGCAGCGTGTCAACAGGGCTCACCTACGAGCAGTACTTC. Together with reference TRBV7-9 and TRBJ2-7, the CDR3 gives the full variable domain: DTGVSQNPRHKITKRGQNVTFRCDPISEHNRLYWYRQTLGQGPEFLTYFQNEAQLEKSRLLSDRFSAERPKGSFSTLEIQRTEQGDSAMYLCASSVSTGLTYEQYFGPGTRLTVT.

This clonotype was counted a few times. V is TRBV20-1 and J is TRBJ2-3, with 10 bases lining up with TRBD1. The CDR3 runs 16 residues. The J segment lost 4 bases and the V segment lost 2 bases, leaving 9 bases of the junction unmatched. Germline V CDR1 and CDR2: DFQATT, SNEGSKA (reference sequence). CDR3 amino acids: CSARLPTGGKADTQYF. CDR3 DNA sequence: TGCAGTGCTAGACTTCCGACAGGGGGCAAAGCAGATACGCAGTATTTT.

This clonotype was found a few times. This chain uses TRBV27 with TRBJ1-1, with a tentative D call TRBD1 (6 bases). Germline V gene lookup returns CDR1 MNHEY and CDR2 SMNVEV (reference sequence). This CDR3 has 15 residues. Trimming removed 6 bases from V and 4 bases from J, with 18 bases in between. The CDR3: CASRRGRREITEAFF. For the CDR3, the DNA is TGTGCCAGCAGGAGGGGGAGGAGGGAGATCACTGAAGCTTTCTTT.